What follows describes a single T cell receptor (beta chain). The CDR3 runs 16 residues. From germline, CDR1 is SGHTA and CDR2 FQGNSA. V lost 0 bases and J lost 2, with 14 bases in between. This entry comes from a study of CD8 T cells in Susac syndrome. Reverse transcription of about 0.45 to 1 ug RNA was carried out with random hexamers. immunoSEQ multiplex PCR amplified TCR beta CDR3 across 54 Vbeta, 13 Jbeta. TCRdb itself ran the immunoSEQ multiplex PCR reads through MiXCR, one entry per CDR3 protein. This table has roughly 250,000 distinct CDR3 sequences, 90% to 96% appearing once. The receptor comes from a human donor with Susac syndrome. Input material: CD4+ T cells from PBMCs. The chain couples TRBV7-2 to TRBJ2-7, with D perhaps TRBD1 (5 bases). The CDR3 sequence: CASSLAAPSGTYEQYF. The CDR3 DNA reads as TGTGCCAGCAGCTTAGCAGCCCCGTCAGGGACCTACGAGCAGTACTTC.